This T cell receptor (beta chain) is drawn from a study of early T cells in non-severe SARS-CoV-2 infection. TCRdb re-analysed the 5' RACE reads in MiXCR, keeping a single row per CDR3 protein. This table holds just over 65,000 distinct CDR3 sequences, about 12% found once. CDR3 size: 11 residues. Germline V CDR1 and CDR2: SQVTM, ANQGSEA. Trimming shortened V by 4 bases and J by 9 bases, and 10 bases separated the two germline ends. The rearrangement links TRBV29-1 to TRBJ2-1, with D hard to call. The sample comprised whole blood. The TCR originated in an adult who was a healthcare worker with PCR-confirmed SARS-CoV-2 infection or an uninfected control (not recorded which). This CDR3 is CSVAAAGEQFF. The CDR3 nucleotides are TGCAGCGTTGCGGCAGCCGGTGAGCAGTTCTTC.